Following are 15 T cell receptor beta chains from one sample sequenced in a study of blood T cells in healthy people across ages (dated by TCRdb to about 2015). Libraries were constructed by 5' RACE. TCRdb records Illumina HiSeq 2500 as the sequencer. A second PCR of roughly 7 to 11 cycles was performed with a sample-barcoded 5' primer and a J-beta primer mix. TCRdb's own reprocessing of the public reads used fastp at Q25 and MiXCR and kept productive beta chains. Rows with a matching CDR3 protein are joined into one entry that keeps the most common DNA and genes. The sample contains some 900,000 distinct CDR3 sequences, around 30% of them found a single time. In total, the top ten clones hold approximately 15% of the sample. The sequencing sample was made of blood. These receptors were obtained from a woman of 80 years or more in good health.

The table lists this clonotype with many counts. CDR3 coding DNA: TGTGCCAGCAGGGGTTTGGGGAGAGACAAAAACATTCAGTACTTC. This sequence encodes CASRGLGRDKNIQYF. The chain couples TRBV5-6 to TRBJ2-4; a weak D match, TRBD2 (5 bases). With 5 bases removed from V and 3 bases from J, the gap between germline ends came to 15 bases. This CDR3 has 15 residues. Germline lookup yields CDR1 SGHDT and CDR2 YYEEEE.

This clonotype came up a few times. This chain connects TRBV24-1 to TRBJ2-7; D might be TRBD1 (6 bases). This CDR3 is 14 amino acids long. The germline V gene has CDR1 KGHDR and CDR2 SFDVKD. The V end lost 3 bases, the J end lost 6 bases, and 14 bases lay between the germline ends. CDR3 bases: TGTGCCACCAGTGATCCACGGACAGAGTGCGAGCAGTACTTC. This encodes CATSDPRTECEQYF.

In the case of this clonotype: At one of its ends the junction is not consistent with the germline gene, which may arise from a read error. The chain combines TRBV5-6 with TRBJ2-7; D remains unclear. The CDR3 totals 14 residues. Germline lookup yields CDR1 SGHDT and CDR2 YYEEEE. The DNA for the CDR3 is TGTGCCGGCAGCTTGGCCCAGACCTCCTACGAGCAGTACTTC. Translated, it gives CAGSLAQTSYEQYF.

This CDR3 reads CASSRFSDSSNQPQHF. The CDR3 nucleotides are TGTGCCAGCAGCCGCTTTTCCGACAGTTCCAATCAGCCCCAGCATTTT. The rearrangement joins TRBV7-2 to TRBJ1-5; a weak D match, TRBD1 (5 bases). V was clipped by 5 bases and J by 3 bases, with 17 bases between them. The CDR3 spans 16 residues. Germline CDR1 and CDR2: SGHTA and FQGNSA.

In this sample, this clonotype turned up a few times. A much larger clone differs from this one at a single base, so this may be a read error. The V and J genes are TRBV20-1 and TRBJ2-5; 9 bases align to TRBD2. Germline V gene data show CDR1 as DFQATT and CDR2 as SNEGSKA (reference sequence). V dropped 0 bases and J dropped 5; count of bases not matched to a gene: 10. This CDR3 contains 16 residues. The CDR3 DNA follows: TGCAGTGCTAGAGATTGGACGGGACTAGCTTGGGAGACCCAGTACTTC. Translating gives CSARDWTGLAWETQYF.

This clonotype was detected ten times or more. The J gene is TRBJ1-2, the V gene TRBV5-1, with 7 nucleotides matching TRBD1. V shed 3 bases and J 6 bases; nucleotides not matched to a gene: 2. From germline, CDR1 is SGHRS and CDR2 YFSETQ. The CDR3 runs to 12 residues. This chain's CDR3 is CASSSGQDGYTF. The CDR3 DNA follows: TGCGCCAGCAGCTCCGGACAGGATGGCTACACCTTC.

This clonotype was seen many times. CDR3 residues: CASRHQGPSLYNEQFF. In DNA, the CDR3 is TGTGCCAGCAGGCACCAGGGACCTAGTCTCTACAATGAGCAGTTCTTC. The chain combines TRBV7-7 with TRBJ2-1; D could derive from TRBD1 or TRBD2 (5 bases each). The CDR3 has 16 amino acids. The germline CDR1 and CDR2 sequences are SSHAT and FNYEAQ (reference sequence). V lost 6 bases to trimming and J lost 3 bases, with 18 bases between them.

Many counts were recorded for this clonotype. The CDR3 DNA is TGCGCCAGCAGCTTGGCCAATGACAGGGGTTCACCCCTCCACTTT. Its protein product is CASSLANDRGSPLHF. The chain is built from TRBV5-1 and TRBJ1-6, with 8 nucleotides matching TRBD1. V dropped 0 bases and J dropped 9; count of bases not matched to a gene: 5. CDR1 SGHRS and CDR2 YFSETQ come from the germline V gene. The CDR3 has 15 amino acids.

There are many counts of this clonotype. The chain couples TRBV2 to TRBJ2-5, with unresolved D. Trimming stripped 2 bases from V and 4 bases from J, with 2 bases between. Germline CDR1 SNHLY, CDR2 FYNNEI. The CDR3 runs to 11 residues. CDR3: CASSETETQYF. Here the CDR3 DNA reads TGTGCCAGCAGTGAAACAGAGACCCAGTACTTC.

The table lists this clonotype with many counts. J is TRBJ2-1 and V is TRBV12-3 or TRBV12-4; 12 bases align to TRBD2. The V gene end was trimmed by 1 base and the J gene end by 5 bases; junction bases not matched to a gene: 3. This CDR3 comprises 16 residues. CDR3 loop: CASSLGTSGVNNEQFF. CDR3 in DNA: TGTGCCAGCAGTTTAGGGACTAGCGGGGTCAACAATGAGCAGTTCTTC.

This clonotype was detected many times. V and J are TRBV27 and TRBJ2-1, with 7 bases identical to TRBD2. The J segment lost 5 bases and the V segment lost 11 bases, leaving 15 bases of the junction unmatched. Germline values: CDR1 MNHEY, CDR2 SMNVEV (reference sequence). There are 15 residues in the CDR3. The CDR3 DNA reads as TGTGCCTGTCGGAGGAAGGGGACTACCAACAATGAGCAGTTCTTC. Translated, it gives CACRRKGTTNNEQFF.

This clonotype was detected ten times or more. The CDR3 spells CASSPTGYLTDTQYF. The CDR3 bases are TGTGCCAGCAGCCCAACGGGCTACCTAACAGATACGCAGTATTTT. V is TRBV7-2 and J is TRBJ2-3; D is unclear. The CDR3 totals 15 residues. The V gene's germline CDR1 is SGHTA and CDR2 FQGNSA. V lost 5 bases to trimming and J lost 3 bases, with 15 bases between them.

At least ten counts were recorded for this clonotype. The chain is built from TRBV20-1 and TRBJ2-7, with 7 bases identical to TRBD2. V dropped 6 bases and J dropped 1; count of bases not matched to a gene: 9. Germline CDR1 and CDR2: DFQATT and SNEGSKA (reference sequence). The CDR3 consists of 14 residues. The DNA of the CDR3 is TGCAGTGCCCCCTTCCAGCGGGGTTCCTACGAGCAGTACTTC. Protein: CSAPFQRGSYEQYF.

There are many counts of this clonotype. V usage is TRBV11-2 and J usage is TRBJ2-7; TRBD1 matches at 7 bases. The CDR3 length is 13 residues. J lost 0 bases, V lost 8 bases, and 4 bases had no gene match. CDR1 is SGHAT and CDR2 is FQNNGV in the germline V gene. CDR3: CASRDSISYEQYF. CDR3 sequence (DNA): TGTGCCAGCCGGGACAGCATCTCCTACGAGCAGTACTTC.

This clonotype was counted at least ten times. The J gene is TRBJ1-2, the V gene TRBV20-1; D ambiguous. The CDR3 spans 11 residues. The germline gives CDR1 DFQATT, CDR2 SNEGSKA (reference sequence). V was trimmed by 4 bases and J by 8 bases, leaving 11 bases between them. The CDR3 DNA sequence: TGCAGTGCTACGGTGTATTTCGGCTACACCTTC. Its protein is CSATVYFGYTF.